The next 16 T cell receptor beta chains were all read from a single sample in a study of beta chain features in type 1 diabetes. Findings of the study overall: Moderate yet significant TCRB CDR3 shortening was seen in Type 1 diabetes patients in all four CD4+ subsets.

These TCRs are of unknown antigen specificity. The whole isolated RNA underwent reverse transcription, so sequencing captured expressed TCRB transcripts. The protocol was immunoSEQ multiplex PCR, while the TCRdb copy is restricted to in-frame clones and leaves out a portion. Of more than 300,000 clones listed, approximately 9.7% are singletons. Material: central memory CD4+ T cells from blood. The receptors shown here come from a man younger than 40 with type 1 diabetes.

This chain joins TRBV29-1 and TRBJ1-3; D is ambiguous. The germline V and J ends were trimmed by 6 bases and 4 bases, with 19 bases remaining between them. Germline V gene lookup returns CDR1 SQVTM and CDR2 ANQGSEA. CDR3 length: 15 amino acids. The DNA of the CDR3 is TGCAGCGTCCTGAGACCCGGGCTCGGAGGAAACACCATATATTTT. Its translation is CSVLRPGLGGNTIYF.

The V gene is TRBV6-6, the J gene TRBJ1-2, with D possibly TRBD1 on 5 matching bases. The CDR3 is made up of 15 amino acids. Germline CDR1 is MNHNY and CDR2 is SVGAGI (reference sequence). The V and J ends lost 6 bases and 2 bases respectively, with 16 bases between them. The CDR3 spells CASSQRQLRNYGYTF. The CDR3, as DNA: TGTGCCAGCAGCCAAAGACAGCTACGAAACTATGGCTACACCTTC.

This clone has just a few counts. The chain couples TRBV27 to TRBJ2-3; the D is unclear. The length of the CDR3 is 13 residues. CDR1 and CDR2 from the germline V gene are MNHEY and SMNVEV (reference sequence). V was shortened by 5 bases and J by 8 bases, with 14 bases between the two germline ends. The chain's CDR3 is CASSERAAGTQYF. As DNA, the CDR3 is TGTGCCAGCAGTGAAAGGGCAGCCGGTACGCAGTATTTT.

This clone was seen more than once but under ten times. The chain carries TRBV7-2 and TRBJ2-7, with 11 bases lining up with TRBD2. The CDR3 sequence is 15 residues long. The ends lost 7 bases at V and 4 bases at J; junction bases unmatched: 9. Looked up from germline, CDR1 is SGHTA and CDR2 is FQGNSA. The CDR3 nucleotides read TGTGCCAGCATCTTTGACTCTAGCGGGGGGTACGAGCAGTACTTC. Translating it yields CASIFDSSGGYEQYF. The full variable domain, rest sourced from reference TRBV7-2 and TRBJ2-7, is GAGVSQSPSNKVTEKGKDVELRCDPISGHTALYWYRQSLGQGLEFLIYFQGNSAPDKSGLPSDRFSAERTGGSVSTLTIQRTQQEDSAVYLCASIFDSSGGYEQYFGPGTRLTVT.

CDR3 sequence reads: CASSPDRGRGTGELFF. DNA for the CDR3: TGTGCCAGCTCACCGGACCGGGGGCGCGGGACCGGGGAGCTGTTTTTT. The chain couples TRBV18 to TRBJ2-2; either TRBD1 or TRBD2 may fit D (6 bases each). The CDR3 contains 16 residues. Trimming removed 3 bases at V and 5 bases at J, with 16 bases between. Germline V gene lookup returns CDR1 KGHSH and CDR2 LQKENI.

This clone was seen a few times. The rearrangement uses TRBV29-1 and TRBJ2-3; TRBD2 is a possible D gene (6 bases). CDR3 length: 13 residues. Germline CDR1 is SQVTM and CDR2 is ANQGSEA. V was pared by 2 bases and J by 1 base, with 7 bases between. CDR3 nucleotide sequence: TGCAGCGTTGAAACGGGGGGCACAGATACGCAGTATTTT. Protein product: CSVETGGTDTQYF.

This clone was seen a few times. V gene TRBV18 combines with J gene TRBJ2-7; a possible D gene is TRBD1 (6 bases). Trimming stripped 3 bases from V and 2 bases from J, with 11 bases between. Germline-derived CDR1 and CDR2 are KGHSH and LQKENI. CDR3 length equals 14 residues. The CDR3 nucleotides are TGTGCCAGCTCACCTCAGGGGATTACCTACGAGCAGTACTTC. Translating gives CASSPQGITYEQYF.

V gene TRBV29-1 combines with J gene TRBJ2-3; 8 bases map to TRBD2. This CDR3 contains 17 residues. Germline V gene data show CDR1 as SQVTM and CDR2 as ANQGSEA. The J segment lost 2 bases and the V segment lost 6 bases, leaving 16 bases of the junction unmatched. CDR3 coding DNA: TGCAGCGTGGTTCTTCTAAGCGGGGGACGGGACACAGATACGCAGTATTTT. Translated, it gives CSVVLLSGGRDTDTQYF.

This clone showed up just a few times. The same CDR3 can be traced to other DNA sequences in this sample. The gene calls are TRBV2 and TRBJ1-5; a weak D match, TRBD1 (5 bases). This CDR3 region has 14 residues. CDR1 SNHLY and CDR2 FYNNEI come from the germline V gene. V gave up 4 bases and J gave up 2 bases, with 9 bases separating them. The CDR3 sequence is CASSVEGRNQPQHF. The CDR3 nucleotides read TGTGCCAGCAGTGTGGAGGGGCGCAATCAGCCCCAGCATTTT.

The chain joins TRBV7-2 to TRBJ2-1; 7 nucleotides agree with TRBD2. The V segment lost 5 bases and the J segment 9 bases; nucleotides outside the gene matches: 4. This CDR3 is 12 amino acids long. Germline V gene sequence: CDR1 SGHTA, CDR2 FQGNSA. In nucleotides, the CDR3 is TGTGCCAGCAGCATCCAGCGGGGTGAGCAGTTCTTC. Its translation: CASSIQRGEQFF.

This clone was detected only a few times. The chain carries TRBV27 and TRBJ2-1; 8 positions match TRBD1. Per the germline V gene, CDR1 is MNHEY and CDR2 is SMNVEV (reference sequence). V trimming: 4 bases; J trimming: 6 bases; junction bases outside the gene matches: 5. The CDR3 runs 14 residues. CDR3 protein: CASSSTTGVNEQFF. In nucleotides, the CDR3 is TGTGCCAGCAGTTCGACGACAGGGGTCAATGAGCAGTTCTTC.

The chain recombines TRBV7-2 with TRBJ2-2; tentatively, D is TRBD1 (6 bases). Per the germline V gene, CDR1 is SGHTA and CDR2 is FQGNSA. This CDR3 comprises 15 residues. V dropped 5 bases and J dropped 0 bases, with 10 bases sitting between them. The CDR3 nucleotides are TGTGCCAGCAGCCTCCGACAGGCGAACACCGGGGAGCTGTTTTTT. Its protein product is CASSLRQANTGELFF.

This clone has more than one count but fewer than ten. This chain connects TRBV14 to TRBJ1-1; unclear D gene. The CDR3 runs to 15 residues. Germline V gene data show CDR1 as SGHDN and CDR2 as FVKESK. The V gene lost 4 bases and the J gene lost 1 base, with 13 bases spanning the gap. The CDR3 region is CASSPVQVWNTEAFF. Here the CDR3 DNA reads TGTGCCAGCAGCCCTGTCCAAGTGTGGAACACTGAAGCTTTCTTT.

The chain carries TRBV19 and TRBJ2-1, with D unresolved. Trimming removed 8 bases from V and 0 bases from J, with 8 bases in between. This CDR3 has 13 amino acids. CDR1 and CDR2 from the germline V gene are LNHDA and SQIVND (reference sequence). CDR3 amino acids: CASGTSSYNEQFF. In DNA, the CDR3 is TGTGCCAGTGGTACCAGCTCCTACAATGAGCAGTTCTTC.

This clone occurred many times. This rearrangement joins TRBV5-6 to TRBJ2-1, with D hard to call. Germline CDR1 reads SGHDT; CDR2 reads YYEEEE. V shed 1 base and J shed 9 bases, with 5 bases lying between them. The CDR3 spans 11 residues. CDR3: CASSLLVEQFF. CDR3 nucleotides: TGTGCCAGCAGCTTGTTGGTTGAGCAGTTCTTC.

This clone has a count of ten or more. The chain links TRBV28 to TRBJ1-1; D not certain. Germline CDR1 and CDR2: MDHEN and SYDVKM. V dropped 2 bases and J dropped 5 bases, with 6 bases sitting between them. This CDR3 spans 12 amino acids. The CDR3 bases are TGTGCCAGCAGTTTAGATAGAACTGAAGCTTTCTTT. Amino acids: CASSLDRTEAFF. The entire variable domain, with the rest obtained from reference TRBV28 and TRBJ1-1, is as follows: DVKVTQSSRYLVKRTGEKVFLECVQDMDHENMFWYRQDPGLGLRLIYFSYDVKMKEKGDIPEGYSVSREKKERFSLILESASTNQTSMYLCASSLDRTEAFFGQGTRLTVV.